Following are 5 T cell receptor beta chains from one sample sequenced in a study of identical twins. TCRdb re-derived calls from the 5' RACE reads in MiXCR, one entry per CDR3 protein. This sample carries 250,000 or so distinct CDR3 sequences, approximately 8.3% of them seen once, and the ten largest clones take around 3%. These data also formed part of another study, on yellow fever vaccine responses in identical twins.

The material sequenced was CD8+ T cells sorted from blood. The receptors originated from a woman aged 18-29 years in good health.

The chain joins TRBV4-3 to TRBJ2-7, with 9 bases matching TRBD1. The junction had 8 bases not matched to a gene; V was cut back by 0 bases and J by 5 bases. The V gene's germline CDR1 is LGHNA and CDR2 YSLEER. CDR3 length: 16 residues. CDR3 DNA sequence: TGCGCCAGCAGCCAAGACCCCGGGACAGGGTTCCACGAGCAGTACTTC. It translates to CASSQDPGTGFHEQYF.

This clonotype appeared a few times. The rearrangement uses TRBV12-3 or TRBV12-4 and TRBJ2-5, with D perhaps given as TRBD1 or TRBD2 (5 bases each). Trimming pared 6 bases from V and 4 bases from J, leaving 12 bases between. The CDR3 consists of 13 residues. Here the CDR3 reads CASRRGAIETQYF. In nucleotides, the CDR3 is TGTGCCAGCAGAAGAGGGGCCATAGAGACCCAGTACTTC.

The chain carries TRBV6-2 or TRBV6-3 and TRBJ2-2; either TRBD1 or TRBD2 may supply D (5 bases each). Per the germline V gene, CDR1 is MNHEY and CDR2 is SVGEGT. Trimming removed 2 bases from V and 5 bases from J, with 12 bases in between. This CDR3 has 15 amino acids. CDR3 sequence (DNA): TGTGCCAGCAGTTACGAGGCAGGGAGTACCGGGGAGCTGTTTTTT. As protein: CASSYEAGSTGELFF.

The chain has TRBV7-2 and TRBJ2-1; D is ambiguous. Germline V gene data show CDR1 as SGHTA and CDR2 as FQGNSA. This CDR3 has 11 amino acids. V gave up 5 bases and J gave up 8 bases, with 7 bases separating them. The CDR3 spells CASSPPDEQFF. The CDR3 bases are TGTGCCAGCAGCCCCCCCGATGAGCAGTTCTTC.

V gene TRBV6-4 combines with J gene TRBJ2-5; the match to TRBD1 covers 8 bases. The CDR3 sequence is 16 residues long. V gave up 10 bases and J gave up 1 base; unmatched junction bases: 14. Per the germline V gene, CDR1 is MRHNA and CDR2 is SNTAGT. This CDR3 reads CANPPPGQDLQETQYF. CDR3 bases: TGTGCCAACCCTCCACCGGGACAGGACCTCCAAGAGACCCAGTACTTC.